Presented here are 21 T cell receptor beta chains from one specimen sequenced in a study of CD8 T cells in Susac syndrome. The RNA, about 0.45 to 1 ug, was put through reverse transcription using random hexamers. MiXCR was run by TCRdb on the immunoSEQ multiplex PCR reads, yielding one entry per CDR3 protein. The data contain 150,000 to 160,000 distinct CDR3 sequences, about 95% of them singletons. Sequencing input: CD4+ T cells from PBMCs. All receptors derive from a human donor with Susac syndrome.

The chain's CDR3 is CSAHLPGTGNSPLHF. The CDR3 DNA is TGCAGTGCCCATCTACCTGGGACAGGGAATTCACCCCTCCACTTT. The V and J genes are TRBV20-1 and TRBJ1-6, with 9 positions matching TRBD1. The CDR3 runs 15 residues. V was clipped by 6 bases and J by 7 bases; unmatched bases: 10. Germline loops: CDR1 DFQATT, CDR2 SNEGSKA (reference sequence).

The chain is built from TRBV7-2 and TRBJ2-5, with TRBD2 matching over 8 bases. V shed 3 bases and J 1 base; nucleotides not matched to a gene: 1. Germline V CDR1 and CDR2: SGHTA, FQGNSA. CDR3 length: 14 residues. The CDR3 sequence: CASSFGTSQETQYF. CDR3 DNA sequence: TGTGCCAGCAGCTTCGGGACTAGCCAAGAGACCCAGTACTTC.

The chain links TRBV7-2 to TRBJ2-2, with D possibly TRBD1 on 5 matching bases. The germline gives CDR1 SGHTA, CDR2 FQGNSA. Trimming pared 10 bases from V and 0 bases from J, leaving 12 bases between. There are 14 residues in the CDR3. The CDR3 DNA reads as TGTGCCACCCGGTGGGGCCCGAACACCGGGGAGCTGTTTTTT. Residues: CATRWGPNTGELFF. Based on the CDR3 plus reference TRBV7-2 and TRBJ2-2, the full variable domain is GAGVSQSPSNKVTEKGKDVELRCDPISGHTALYWYRQSLGQGLEFLIYFQGNSAPDKSGLPSDRFSAERTGGSVSTLTIQRTQQEDSAVYLCATRWGPNTGELFFGEGSRLTVL.

J is TRBJ2-7 and V is TRBV29-1; D may be TRBD2 (6 bases). Germline assignment: CDR1 SQVTM and CDR2 ANQGSEA. The CDR3 contains 14 residues. Deletions cut 0 bases from V and 4 bases from J, with 13 bases between. DNA for the CDR3: TGCAGCGTTGAAGATCGTACTGGAGGGTACGAGCAGTACTTC. Residues: CSVEDRTGGYEQYF.

This chain connects TRBV5-1 to TRBJ2-2; 7 nucleotides line up with TRBD1. Unmatched junction bases numbered 1, after V lost 5 bases and J lost 0 bases. The CDR3 extends over 14 amino acids. The germline V gene has CDR1 SGHRS and CDR2 YFSETQ. The CDR3 loop reads CASRGQTNTGELFF. CDR3 DNA: TGCGCCAGCAGGGGACAGACGAACACCGGGGAGCTGTTTTTT.

The rearrangement joins TRBV5-6 to TRBJ2-2; D tentatively reads TRBD1 or TRBD2 (7 bases each). The CDR3 has 15 amino acids. Trimming stripped 3 bases from V and 5 bases from J, with 14 bases between. CDR1 and CDR2 (germline): SGHDT, YYEEEE. The CDR3 sequence: CASSSTGRDTGELFF. In DNA, the CDR3 is TGTGCCAGCAGCTCGACAGGGAGGGATACCGGGGAGCTGTTTTTT.

The chain carries TRBV3-1 and TRBJ2-5; 8 bases are shared with TRBD1. Trimming at V came to 8 bases and at J to 5 bases, leaving 13 bases not matched to a gene. The CDR3 loop spans 15 amino acids. Germline CDR1 reads LGHDT; CDR2 reads YNNKEL (reference sequence). CDR3 amino acids: CASGLRAGGRETQYF. CDR3 DNA: TGTGCCAGCGGGCTCAGGGCAGGGGGCAGGGAGACCCAGTACTTC.

This rearrangement joins TRBV3-1 to TRBJ2-7; D is perhaps TRBD1 (5 bases). Germline-derived CDR1 and CDR2 are LGHDT and YNNKEL (reference sequence). The CDR3 is 14 amino acids. The V and J ends lost 3 bases and 3 bases respectively, with 12 bases between them. The CDR3 nucleotides read TGTGCCAGCAGCCACGGACACCTAGTCTACGAGCAGTACTTC. Translation gives CASSHGHLVYEQYF.

The chain carries TRBV20-1 and TRBJ1-5, with 8 bases aligning to TRBD1. This CDR3 comprises 15 residues. J lost 1 base, V lost 3 bases, and 5 bases had no gene match. The germline gives CDR1 DFQATT, CDR2 SNEGSKA (reference sequence). CDR3 nucleotides: TGCAGTGCTAGGGAGACAGGGGTGAGCAATCAGCCCCAGCATTTT. Its protein product is CSARETGVSNQPQHF.

This chain connects TRBV7-2 to TRBJ1-4; maybe TRBD1 (6 bases). Per germline, CDR1 SGHTA and CDR2 FQGNSA. This CDR3 comprises 15 residues. V was pared by 5 bases and J by 8 bases, with 18 bases between. DNA for the CDR3: TGTGCCAGCAGCACACGCAGGGGATTCGAAGAAAAACTGTTTTTT. Protein product: CASSTRRGFEEKLFF.

The J gene is TRBJ1-6, the V gene TRBV9, with D hard to call. The V gene lost 4 bases and the J gene lost 3 bases, with 14 bases spanning the gap. CDR3 length: 16 amino acids. Germline V gene lookup returns CDR1 SGDLS and CDR2 YYNGEE. The CDR3 DNA sequence: TGTGCCAGCAGCCCCTCGATCCGGGTCTATAATTCACCCCTCCACTTT. Translated, it gives CASSPSIRVYNSPLHF.

V and J are TRBV29-1 and TRBJ1-1, with TRBD1 matching 9 bases. Germline V lookup: CDR1 SQVTM, CDR2 ANQGSEA. This CDR3 is 14 amino acids long. The junction had 14 bases not matched to a gene; V was cut back by 3 bases and J by 12 bases. CDR3 bases: TGCAGCGTTGATACTACCTACAGGGGGCTGAAATCTTTCTTT. It translates to CSVDTTYRGLKSFF.

The chain couples TRBV9 to TRBJ1-4; D gene uncertain. The V and J ends lost 0 bases and 5 bases respectively, with 8 bases between them. The CDR3 has 14 residues. Per germline, CDR1 SGDLS and CDR2 YYNGEE. The chain's CDR3 is CASSVGSGNEKLFF. CDR3 sequence (DNA): TGTGCCAGCAGCGTAGGGTCGGGGAATGAAAAACTGTTTTTT.

The gene calls are TRBV20-1 and TRBJ2-7; TRBD1 matches at 9 bases. Looked up from germline, CDR1 is DFQATT and CDR2 is SNEGSKA (reference sequence). The CDR3 is 13 residues long. V shed 3 bases, J shed 5 bases, and the junction held 5 bases outside the gene matches. This CDR3 reads CSARTGGRDEQYF. The CDR3 DNA follows: TGCAGTGCTAGGACAGGGGGTCGGGACGAGCAGTACTTC.

The chain carries TRBV20-1 and TRBJ2-5, with D possibly being TRBD1 (7 bases). The CDR3 is 16 residues long. The V end lost 0 bases, the J end lost 5 bases, and 19 bases lay between the germline ends. Per the germline V gene, CDR1 is DFQATT and CDR2 is SNEGSKA (reference sequence). The CDR3 DNA follows: TGCAGTGCTAGAGAGGACAGGAACCCTGGAGGGGAGACCCAGTACTTC. Translated, it gives CSAREDRNPGGETQYF.

The CDR3 spells CSARGGSGVSNQPQHF. The DNA for the CDR3 is TGCAGTGCTAGAGGAGGGTCAGGGGTCTCCAATCAGCCCCAGCATTTT. The rearrangement joins TRBV20-1 to TRBJ1-5; perhaps TRBD1 as D (6 bases). The germline V gene has CDR1 DFQATT and CDR2 SNEGSKA (reference sequence). The CDR3 totals 16 residues. Between the trimmed V and J ends, which lost 1 base and 3 bases, there was a span of 16 bases.

V and J are TRBV20-1 and TRBJ2-1; no clear D. CDR3 size: 11 residues. Between the trimmed V and J ends, which lost 2 bases and 1 base, there was a span of 0 bases. Germline V CDR1 and CDR2: DFQATT, SNEGSKA (reference sequence). CDR3 amino acids: CSARSYNEQFF. The DNA of the CDR3 is TGCAGTGCTAGATCCTACAATGAGCAGTTCTTC.

This clonotype appeared once. The gene calls are TRBV10-3 and TRBJ1-6; TRBD1 matches at 9 bases. Germline CDR1 ENHRY, CDR2 SYGVKD. The CDR3 sequence is 15 residues long. With 6 bases clipped from V and 7 bases from J, the junction kept 7 bases outside the gene matches. The CDR3 DNA reads as TGTGCCATCAGGAGCGGGACAGGGAACAATTCACCCCTCCACTTT. Its protein is CAIRSGTGNNSPLHF.

The rearrangement links TRBV16 to TRBJ1-2; D gene ambiguous. CDR3 length: 13 amino acids. The germline CDR1 and CDR2 sequences are KGHSY and FQNENV. V was clipped by 5 bases and J by 8 bases, with 15 bases between them. The CDR3 nucleotides are TGTGCCAGCAGCTCGGACCCGTCGGGCGGCTACACCTTC. The encoded protein is CASSSDPSGGYTF.

J is TRBJ2-5 and V is TRBV20-1; D ambiguous. The length of the CDR3 is 10 residues. Germline V gives CDR1 DFQATT, CDR2 SNEGSKA (reference sequence). Between the trimmed V and J ends, which lost 4 bases and 8 bases, there was a span of 8 bases. DNA for the CDR3: TGCAGTGCTAAGAACGCCACCCAGTACTTC. Protein: CSAKNATQYF.

The rearrangement links TRBV4-3 to TRBJ2-3; D possibly corresponds to TRBD2 (5 bases). The CDR3 sequence is 14 residues long. The germline V gene has CDR1 LGHNA and CDR2 YSLEER. V was clipped by 0 bases and J by 5 bases, with 9 bases between them. The CDR3 DNA reads as TGCGCCAGCAGCCAAGATCCGGCGGGAGATACGCAGTATTTT. It encodes CASSQDPAGDTQYF.